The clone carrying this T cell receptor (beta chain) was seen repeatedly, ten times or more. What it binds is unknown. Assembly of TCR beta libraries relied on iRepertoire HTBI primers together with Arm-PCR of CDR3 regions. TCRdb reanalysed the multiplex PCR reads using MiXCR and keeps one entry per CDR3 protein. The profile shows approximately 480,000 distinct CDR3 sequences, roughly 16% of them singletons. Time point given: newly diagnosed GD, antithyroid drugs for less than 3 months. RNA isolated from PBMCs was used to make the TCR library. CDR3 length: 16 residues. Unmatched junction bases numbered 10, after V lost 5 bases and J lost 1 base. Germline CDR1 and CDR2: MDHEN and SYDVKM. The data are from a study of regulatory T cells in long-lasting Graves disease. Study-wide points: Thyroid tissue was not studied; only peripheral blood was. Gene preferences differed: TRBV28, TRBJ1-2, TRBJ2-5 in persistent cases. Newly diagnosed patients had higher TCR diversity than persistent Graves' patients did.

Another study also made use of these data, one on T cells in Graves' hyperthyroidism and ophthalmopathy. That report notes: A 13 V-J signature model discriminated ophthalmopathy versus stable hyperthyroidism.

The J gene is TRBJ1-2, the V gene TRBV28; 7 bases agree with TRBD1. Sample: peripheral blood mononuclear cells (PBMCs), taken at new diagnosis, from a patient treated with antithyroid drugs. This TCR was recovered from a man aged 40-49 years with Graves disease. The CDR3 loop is CASSKTDRSVNYGYTF. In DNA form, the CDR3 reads TGTGCCAGCAGTAAGACGGACAGGTCTGTTAACTATGGCTACACCTTC.